The T cell receptor (beta chain) described here comes from a study of human T cells and chemical hapten exposure (dated by TCRdb to 2020 to 2023). About the investigation overall: For sensitization, 2% DPC in acetone was applied to a 2 cm by 2 cm area of upper inner arm skin. Patients additionally received weekly therapeutic DPC doses to the scalp throughout the approximately 25-week study period. The mostly female patient cohort included alopecia areata with under or over 50% scalp involvement, alopecia totalis and alopecia universalis. Roughly 30 alopecia patients provided blood for TCR sequencing at one to four time points (pre-sensitization, 2, 6 and 24 weeks). The libraries were sequenced as a pool, and the TCR yield per sample differed mostly because of small variations in library volumes within the pool. Patient blood was sampled pre-sensitization (week 0) and at 2, 6 and about 24 weeks after DPC sensitization. This study followed changes in the peripheral blood TCR repertoire in vivo during primary and secondary sensitization of alopecia patients to the hapten diphenylcyclopropenone (DPC). Patch tests used Finn chambers with 0.01% DPC on the upper back, scored after 6 days by International Contact Dermatitis Research Group standards. Broad study findings and their caveats: Patch test score was positively correlated with the number of PT1 expanded TCRs, with significance at thresholds 8, 16 and 32 but not at 4. All patients had alopecia, a presumed autoimmune disease, so their immune response might differ from that of healthy individuals. No change with DPC sensitization was found in the number of TCRs above 1 in 1000 frequency, and no evidence of global repertoire structure alterations was found. Repeated subsampling changed both the strength of the expansion versus patch-test correlation and the threshold at which that correlation became significant. Significantly more large CDR3 similarity clusters were formed by expanded TCRs than by pre-sensitization or healthy control sets, consistent with antigen-driven responses.

This clonotype showed up just a few times. The antigen it recognizes is unknown. Per-base quality was not reported, and no clone a single base away is much larger than it. The sample's time point label, in plain terms: patch test 1, 2 weeks after DPC sensitization. What this sample's treatment or condition label stands for: therapeutic diphenylcyclopropenone sensitization with weekly scalp DPC. At every patch-test visit, the blood draw took place before the patch test was put on. Patients were eligible if aged 18 to 70, diagnosed with alopecia and judged suitable for DPC therapy, and pregnant patients were excluded. Total RNA was extracted from unfractionated whole blood that had been collected in Tempus Blood RNA tubes. Libraries were prepared through RACE. Sequenced on a NextSeq 500. Library preparation attached unique molecular identifiers to individual cDNA molecules for quantitative, reproducible TCR counting. For every blood RNA sample, sequencing covered both the TCR alpha and TCR beta chains. In the original analysis: The median number of TCRs per sample was approximately 96,000, ranging from roughly 23,224 to 700,000. The Decombinator software suite was used to annotate V, J and CDR3 in the TCR reads. Every sample was subsampled to the same number of TCRs (28,000) for the PS versus PT1 abundance plots. Expanded TCRs were defined as absent before sensitization and observed at least eight times at the 2-week time point. In-frame beta chains were kept once TCRdb had trimmed the public reads at Q25 with fastp and called clones with MiXCR. When rows share a CDR3 protein, they turn into one entry using the most common DNA and genes. TCRdb, rather than the study authors, made the V and J calls. Here the sample has 80,000 to 100,000 distinct CDR3 sequences; under 9% occur a single time. Under 2% of the sample is in the top ten clones.

V loses 2 bases, J loses 0 bases, and the germline ends lie 6 bases apart. From its cysteine to its phenylalanine, the CDR3 spans 13 amino acids. Only the CDR3 region is kept as DNA, spanning 39 bases read in frame from base 1. In the germline V gene (reference sequence), CDR1 corresponds to GTSNPN and CDR2 to SVGIG. The chain is made from TRBV30 and TRBJ2-3; a confident D gene designation cannot be given. Sequences were derived from whole blood, sampled in connection with sensitization to the hapten diphenylcyclopropenone (DPC). This clonotype originated in a woman in her twenties or thirties with alopecia areata. Some clones in this sample may be carry-over from other donors' samples. The CDR3 protein sequence reads: CAWSYPSTDTQYF. The DNA is TGTGCCTGGAGTTACCCTAGCACAGATACGCAGTATTTT.